A selection of T cell receptor beta chains follows, all from one sample in a study of T cell responses to AZD1222 COVID-19 vaccine. TCRdb's table, derived via immunoSEQ multiplex PCR, lists solely in-frame clones and lacks some. The profile covers some 130,000 clones, with roughly 89% appearing a single time and approximately 6.8% taken by the ten largest. The material sequenced was peripheral blood, taken on day 0 of AZD1222 vaccination. These receptors came from an adult in good health. Both conserved end residues are part of each CDR3. D genes are given only for firm matches. Clone size is not always given. Where it is, it says once, few, many or a class for expanded clones.

TRBJ1-6,NA,TRBV2,once,CASRGVSLHF,TGTGCCAGCCGAGGGGTTTCCCTCCACTTT
TRBJ1-1,TRBD1,TRBV10-3,NA,CAISESDRGNTEAFF,TGTGCCATCAGTGAGTCTGACAGGGGAAACACTGAAGCTTTCTTT
TRBJ2-2,TRBD2,TRBV7-2,once,CASSLFSRGANTGELFF,TGTGCCAGCAGCTTATTTAGCCGGGGGGCGAACACCGGGGAGCTGTTTTTT
TRBJ1-5,NA,TRBV30,NA,CAWSTGQPQHF,TGTGCCTGGAGTACCGGGCAGCCCCAGCATTTT
TRBJ1-1,TRBD1,TRBV5-6,NA,CASSGTGEYLNSNTEAFF,TGTGCCAGCAGCGGAACAGGGGAGTACCTTAATTCGAACACTGAAGCTTTCTTT
TRBJ2-5,NA,TRBV20-1,once,CSAPETQYF,TGCAGTGCCCCAGAGACCCAGTACTTC
TRBJ1-6,NA,TRBV3-1/TRBV3-2,NA,CASSQGSPLHF,TGTGCCAGCAGCCAGGGCTCACCCCTCCACTTT
TRBJ1-2,NA,TRBV5-4,NA,CASSLDTYYGYTF,TGTGCCAGCAGCCTCGACACATACTATGGCTACACCTTC
TRBJ2-3,NA,TRBV7-2,NA,CASSLEISPTDTQYF,TGTGCCAGCAGCTTAGAAATAAGCCCCACAGATACGCAGTATTTT
TRBJ1-6,NA,TRBV18,NA,CASSPQGGGDSPLHF,TGTGCCAGCTCACCGCAGGGTGGGGGCGATTCACCCCTCCACTTT
TRBJ2-7,NA,TRBV9,NA,CASSPRQEELYEQYF,TGTGCCAGCAGCCCGAGACAGGAGGAGCTCTACGAGCAGTACTTC
TRBJ1-1,NA,TRBV7-9,NA,CASSSPPENTEAFF,TGTGCCAGCAGCTCCCCTCCGGAGAACACTGAAGCTTTCTTT
TRBJ1-3,NA,TRBV6-1,NA,CASSDLRDAVVSGNTIYF,TGTGCCAGCAGTGACCTCCGGGACGCCGTAGTCTCTGGAAACACCATATATTTT